What follows describes a single TCR beta chain. This table comes from immunoSEQ multiplex PCR, and its TCRdb copy is limited to in-frame clones, with some not included. The sample lists 50,000 to 65,000 clones; approximately 90% were seen once. This specimen comes from a study of control samples from healthy donors and cancer patients. Germline V gives CDR1 MNHEY, CDR2 SVGAGI. CDR3 length equals 14 residues. V lost 6 bases, J lost 0 bases, and 10 bases lay in between. V is TRBV6-5 and J is TRBJ2-3, with D possibly TRBD2 on 5 matching bases. Sequencing was performed on PBMCs. The TCR was taken from a man between 25 and 39 years old with colorectal cancer. CDR3 DNA sequence: TGTGCCAGCAGACTAGGGCCTAGCACAGATACGCAGTATTTT. Amino acid sequence: CASRLGPSTDTQYF.